This T cell receptor (beta chain) was captured by sequencing in a study of chemoradiotherapy in HPV16-positive cancers. This clone was recorded a few times. Antigen unknown. With 0 bases clipped from V and 2 bases from J, the junction kept 12 bases outside the gene matches. Germline lookup yields CDR1 LGHNA and CDR2 YSLEER. This CDR3 region has 18 residues. Data came from immunoSEQ multiplex PCR; TCRdb stores just in-frame clones and leaves some out. The table lists roughly 21,000 clones, 87% of them singletons. Findings of the study overall: Better recurrence-free survival went with HPV-responsive T-cell expansion in HPV16-positive patients. HPV-specific T cells were functionally defined from only a couple of HPV16-positive patients. Non-HPV-specific T cells did not expand in tumors during treatment, whereas candidate HPV-specific clones and E7-related motifs did.

Repeated repertoire sampling spanned the course of chemoradiotherapy. The V call is TRBV4-3, the J call TRBJ2-5, with 7 bases fitting TRBD2. Sequences were derived from blood, sampled from a patient who underwent chemoradiotherapy. This receptor was identified in a human donor with HPV-associated anogenital cancer. CDR3 DNA sequence: TGCGCCAGCAGCCAAGATATATCGAGCGGGAATGCGCAAGAGACCCAGTACTTC. Its protein product is CASSQDISSGNAQETQYF.